The T cell receptor beta chain described here comes from a study of brain metastases from non-small cell lung cancer. Generated by immunoSEQ multiplex PCR, the TCRdb table keeps only in-frame clones and is missing some. The profile shows around 4,200 clones, 70% to 90% of them singletons. General observations from the study: Fewer infiltrating T cells were found in brain metastases than primaries. Brain metastases shared most TCR repertoire with primaries, with sparse T cells. T-cell clones appeared expanded in around 60% of brain metastases relative to matched primary tumors.

For this clone: Its antigen remains unidentified. At one of its ends the junction is not consistent with the germline gene, which may arise from a read error.

The CDR3 length is 15 residues. Per germline, CDR1 MNHEY and CDR2 SVGAGI. The sequence derives from a donor at least 40 years old with non-small cell lung cancer. Input material: primary lung tumor tissue. The chain combines TRBV6-5 with TRBJ1-6; TRBD1 matches at 7 bases. This chain's CDR3 is CASRAGGAYNSPLHF. CDR3 sequence (DNA): TGTGCCAGCAGGGCAGGGGGTGCCTATAATTCACCCCTTCACTTT.